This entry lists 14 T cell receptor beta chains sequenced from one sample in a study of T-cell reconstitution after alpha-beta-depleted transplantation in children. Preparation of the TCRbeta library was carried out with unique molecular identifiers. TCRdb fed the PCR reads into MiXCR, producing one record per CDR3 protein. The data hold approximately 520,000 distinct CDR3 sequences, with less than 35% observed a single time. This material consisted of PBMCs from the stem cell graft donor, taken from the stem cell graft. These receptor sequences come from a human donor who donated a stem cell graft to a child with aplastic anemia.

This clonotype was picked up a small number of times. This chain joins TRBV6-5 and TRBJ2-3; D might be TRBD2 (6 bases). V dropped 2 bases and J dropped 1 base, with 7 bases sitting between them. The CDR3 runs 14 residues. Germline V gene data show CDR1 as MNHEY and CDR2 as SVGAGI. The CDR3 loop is CASSYQRGTDTQYF. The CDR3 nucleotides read TGTGCCAGCAGTTACCAGCGGGGCACAGATACGCAGTATTTT.

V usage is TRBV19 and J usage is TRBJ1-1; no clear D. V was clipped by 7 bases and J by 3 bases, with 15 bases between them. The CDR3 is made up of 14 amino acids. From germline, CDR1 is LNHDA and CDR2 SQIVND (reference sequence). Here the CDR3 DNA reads TGTGCCAGTATTAAAGGTCGGGCGGACACTGAAGCTTTCTTT. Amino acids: CASIKGRADTEAFF. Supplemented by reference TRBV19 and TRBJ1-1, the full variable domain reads DGGITQSPKYLFRKEGQNVTLSCEQNLNHDAMYWYRQDPGQGLRLIYYSQIVNDFQKGDIAEGYSVSREKKESFPLTVTSAQKNPTAFYLCASIKGRADTEAFFGQGTRLTVV.

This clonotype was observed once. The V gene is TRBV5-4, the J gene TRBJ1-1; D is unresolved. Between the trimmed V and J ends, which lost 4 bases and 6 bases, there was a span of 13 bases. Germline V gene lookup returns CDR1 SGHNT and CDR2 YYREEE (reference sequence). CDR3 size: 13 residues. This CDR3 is CASSLNYDAEAFF. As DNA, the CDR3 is TGTGCCAGCAGCCTAAACTACGACGCTGAAGCTTTCTTT.

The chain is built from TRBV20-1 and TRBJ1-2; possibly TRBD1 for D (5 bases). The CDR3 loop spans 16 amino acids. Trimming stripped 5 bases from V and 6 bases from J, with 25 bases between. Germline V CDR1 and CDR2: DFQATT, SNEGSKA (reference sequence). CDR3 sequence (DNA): TGCAGTGCTGCCGGCCGGGGGAGGGGCCCTGGCGATGGCTACACCTTC. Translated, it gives CSAAGRGRGPGDGYTF.

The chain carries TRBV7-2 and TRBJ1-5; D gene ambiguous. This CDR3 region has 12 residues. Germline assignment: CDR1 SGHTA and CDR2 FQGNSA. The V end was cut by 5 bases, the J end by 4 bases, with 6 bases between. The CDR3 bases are TGTGCCAGCAGCGTTTTGAATCAGCCCCAGCATTTT. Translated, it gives CASSVLNQPQHF.

The CDR3 here is CAISEQGMTDTQYF. The CDR3 nucleotides read TGTGCCATCAGTGAGCAGGGGATGACAGATACGCAGTATTTT. The V gene is TRBV10-3, the J gene TRBJ2-3, with D possibly being TRBD1 (6 bases). The CDR3 length is 14 residues. Germline assignment: CDR1 ENHRY and CDR2 SYGVKD. Trimming removed 2 bases from V and 3 bases from J, with 9 bases in between.

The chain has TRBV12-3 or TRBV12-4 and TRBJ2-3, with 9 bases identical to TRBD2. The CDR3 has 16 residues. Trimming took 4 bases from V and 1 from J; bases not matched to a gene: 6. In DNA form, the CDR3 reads TGTGCCAGCAGTTCGGGACTAGCCAAGGGCACAGATACGCAGTATTTT. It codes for CASSSGLAKGTDTQYF.

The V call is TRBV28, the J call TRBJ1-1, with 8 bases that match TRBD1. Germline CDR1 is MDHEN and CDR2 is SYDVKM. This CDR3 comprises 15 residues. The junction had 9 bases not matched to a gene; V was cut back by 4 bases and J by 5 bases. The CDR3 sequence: CASSSGAGGGTEAFF. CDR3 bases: TGTGCCAGCAGTTCCGGGGCAGGGGGCGGGACTGAAGCTTTCTTT.

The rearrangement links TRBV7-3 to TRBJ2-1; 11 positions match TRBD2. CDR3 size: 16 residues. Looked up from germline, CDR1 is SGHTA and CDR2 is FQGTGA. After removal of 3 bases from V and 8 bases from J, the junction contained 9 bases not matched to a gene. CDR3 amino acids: CASSLNPSGRSDEQFF. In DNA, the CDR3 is TGTGCCAGCAGCTTGAATCCTAGCGGGAGGTCCGATGAGCAGTTCTTC.

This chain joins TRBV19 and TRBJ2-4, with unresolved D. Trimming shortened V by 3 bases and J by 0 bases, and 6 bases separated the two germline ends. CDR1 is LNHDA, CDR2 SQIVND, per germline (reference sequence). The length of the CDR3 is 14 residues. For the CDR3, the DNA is TGTGCCAGTAGTATTATTTCAGCCAAAAACATTCAGTACTTC. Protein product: CASSIISAKNIQYF.

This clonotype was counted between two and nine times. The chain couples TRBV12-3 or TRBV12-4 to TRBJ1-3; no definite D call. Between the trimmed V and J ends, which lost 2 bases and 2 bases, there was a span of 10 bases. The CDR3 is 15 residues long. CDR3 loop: CASSLPSTAGNTIYF. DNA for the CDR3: TGTGCCAGCAGTTTACCCTCTACGGCTGGAAACACCATATATTTT.

The CDR3 here is CAAKDPGLGHNEQFF. Written as DNA, the CDR3 is TGTGCCGCCAAGGACCCGGGACTAGGCCACAATGAGCAGTTCTTC. This chain uses TRBV28 with TRBJ2-1; 8 nucleotides align to TRBD2. Unmatched junction bases numbered 14, after V lost 11 bases and J lost 5 bases. CDR1 and CDR2 from the germline V gene are MDHEN and SYDVKM. The CDR3 spans 15 residues.

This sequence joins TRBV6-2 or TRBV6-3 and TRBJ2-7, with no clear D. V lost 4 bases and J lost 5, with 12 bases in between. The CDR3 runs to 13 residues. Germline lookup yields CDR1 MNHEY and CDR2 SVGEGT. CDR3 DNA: TGTGCCAGCAGTTTTCGAGTAGGTCACGAGCAGTACGTC. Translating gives CASSFRVGHEQYV.

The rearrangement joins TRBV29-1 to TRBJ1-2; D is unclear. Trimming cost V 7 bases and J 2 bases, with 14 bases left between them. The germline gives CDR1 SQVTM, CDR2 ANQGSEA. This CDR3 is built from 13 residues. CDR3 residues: CSDHQQFNYGYTF. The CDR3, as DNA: TGCAGCGACCACCAGCAGTTCAACTATGGCTACACCTTC.